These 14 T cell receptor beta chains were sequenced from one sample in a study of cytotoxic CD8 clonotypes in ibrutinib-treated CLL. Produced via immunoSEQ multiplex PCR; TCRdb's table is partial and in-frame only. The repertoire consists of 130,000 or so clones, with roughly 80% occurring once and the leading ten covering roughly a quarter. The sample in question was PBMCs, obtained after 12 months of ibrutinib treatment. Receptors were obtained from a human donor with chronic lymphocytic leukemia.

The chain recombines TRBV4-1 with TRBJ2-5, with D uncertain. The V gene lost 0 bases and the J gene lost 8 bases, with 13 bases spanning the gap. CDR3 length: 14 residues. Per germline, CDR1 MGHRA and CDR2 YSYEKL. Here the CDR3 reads CASSQDWPGETQYF. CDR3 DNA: TGCGCCAGCAGCCAAGACTGGCCCGGCGAAACCCAGTACTTC.

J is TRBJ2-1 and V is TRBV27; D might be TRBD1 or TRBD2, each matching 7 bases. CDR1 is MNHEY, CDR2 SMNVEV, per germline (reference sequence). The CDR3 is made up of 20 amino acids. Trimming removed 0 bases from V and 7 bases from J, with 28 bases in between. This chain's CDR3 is CASSLSGDRGYPRGVNEQFF. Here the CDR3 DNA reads TGTGCCAGCAGTTTATCCGGGGACAGAGGCTACCCCCGGGGGGTGAATGAGCAGTTCTTC.

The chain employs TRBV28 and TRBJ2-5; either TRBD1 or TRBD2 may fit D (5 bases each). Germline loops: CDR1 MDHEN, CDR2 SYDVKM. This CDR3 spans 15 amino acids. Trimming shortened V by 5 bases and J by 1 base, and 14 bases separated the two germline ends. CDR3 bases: TGTGCCAGCAGTCTACGGTACGGGGCCCAAGAGACCCAGTACTTC. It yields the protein CASSLRYGAQETQYF. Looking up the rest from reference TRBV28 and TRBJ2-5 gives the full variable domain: DVKVTQSSRYLVKRTGEKVFLECVQDMDHENMFWYRQDPGLGLRLIYFSYDVKMKEKGDIPEGYSVSREKKERFSLILESASTNQTSMYLCASSLRYGAQETQYFGPGTRLLVL.

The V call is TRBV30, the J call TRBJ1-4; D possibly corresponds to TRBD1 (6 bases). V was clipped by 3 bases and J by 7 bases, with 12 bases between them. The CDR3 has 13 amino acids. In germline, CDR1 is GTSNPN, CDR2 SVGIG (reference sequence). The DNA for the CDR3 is TGTGCCTGGAGGGTAGGGGGTGGTGAAAAACTGTTTTTT. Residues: CAWRVGGGEKLFF.

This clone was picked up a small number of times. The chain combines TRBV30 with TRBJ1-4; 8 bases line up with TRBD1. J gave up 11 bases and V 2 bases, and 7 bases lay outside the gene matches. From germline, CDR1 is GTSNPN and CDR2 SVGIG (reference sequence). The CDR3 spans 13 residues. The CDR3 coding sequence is TGTGCCTGGAGTCCGGGACAGGTGAAGAAACTGTTTTTT. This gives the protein CAWSPGQVKKLFF.

The CDR3 coding sequence is TGTGCCAGTAGTACGCTCCAGGGTAGTAGCAATCAGCCCCAGCATTTT. Translated, it gives CASSTLQGSSNQPQHF. The V gene is TRBV19, the J gene TRBJ1-5, with D possibly matching TRBD1 (5 bases). V lost 4 bases and J lost 0, with 13 bases in between. The CDR3 has 16 amino acids. Germline-derived CDR1 and CDR2 are LNHDA and SQIVND (reference sequence). The full variable domain, rest sourced from reference TRBV19 and TRBJ1-5, is DGGITQSPKYLFRKEGQNVTLSCEQNLNHDAMYWYRQDPGQGLRLIYYSQIVNDFQKGDIAEGYSVSREKKESFPLTVTSAQKNPTAFYLCASSTLQGSSNQPQHFGDGTRLSIL.

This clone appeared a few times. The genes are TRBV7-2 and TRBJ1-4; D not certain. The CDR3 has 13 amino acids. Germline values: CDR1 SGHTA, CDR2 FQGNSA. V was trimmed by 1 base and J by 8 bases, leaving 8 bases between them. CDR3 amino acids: CASSLVLYEKLFF. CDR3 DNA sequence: TGTGCCAGCAGCTTAGTTTTGTACGAAAAACTGTTTTTT.

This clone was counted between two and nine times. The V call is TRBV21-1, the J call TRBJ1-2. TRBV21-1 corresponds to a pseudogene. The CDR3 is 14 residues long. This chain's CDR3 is CASSNVRGNYGYTF. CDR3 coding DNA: TGTGCCAGCAGCAACGTCCGGGGGAACTATGGCTACACCTTC.

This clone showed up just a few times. The CDR3 loop is CASTLGSGETQYF. CDR3 DNA: TGTGCCAGCACCCTAGGGTCTGGGGAGACCCAGTACTTC. This chain links TRBV28 with TRBJ2-5; unclear D gene. The CDR3 extends over 13 amino acids. The V gene's germline CDR1 is MDHEN and CDR2 SYDVKM. V shed 7 bases and J shed 5 bases, with 14 bases lying between them. Full variable domain (outside the CDR3, taken from reference TRBV28 and TRBJ2-5): DVKVTQSSRYLVKRTGEKVFLECVQDMDHENMFWYRQDPGLGLRLIYFSYDVKMKEKGDIPEGYSVSREKKERFSLILESASTNQTSMYLCASTLGSGETQYFGPGTRLLVL.

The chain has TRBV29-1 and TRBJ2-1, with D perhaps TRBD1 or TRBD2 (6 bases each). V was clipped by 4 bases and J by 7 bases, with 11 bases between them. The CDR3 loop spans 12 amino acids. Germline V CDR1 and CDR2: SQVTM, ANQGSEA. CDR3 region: CSVVGGGNEQFF. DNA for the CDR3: TGCAGCGTTGTCGGAGGGGGTAATGAGCAGTTCTTC.

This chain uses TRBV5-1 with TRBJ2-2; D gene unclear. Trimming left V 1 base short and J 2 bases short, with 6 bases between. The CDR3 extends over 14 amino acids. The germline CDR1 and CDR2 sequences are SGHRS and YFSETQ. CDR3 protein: CASSLIQNTGELFF. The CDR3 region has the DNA TGCGCCAGCAGCTTGATCCAAAACACCGGGGAGCTGTTTTTT.

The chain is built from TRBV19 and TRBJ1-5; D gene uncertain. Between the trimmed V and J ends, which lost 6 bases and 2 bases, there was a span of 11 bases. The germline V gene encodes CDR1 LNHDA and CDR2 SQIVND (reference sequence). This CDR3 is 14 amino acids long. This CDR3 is CASRAGGGNQPQHF. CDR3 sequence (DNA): TGTGCCAGTAGGGCAGGAGGTGGCAATCAGCCCCAGCATTTT.

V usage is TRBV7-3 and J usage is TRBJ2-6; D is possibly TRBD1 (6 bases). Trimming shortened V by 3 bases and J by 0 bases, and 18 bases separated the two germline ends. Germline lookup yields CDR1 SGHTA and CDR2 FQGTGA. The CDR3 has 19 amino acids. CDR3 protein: CASSFQPLDSVSGANVLTF. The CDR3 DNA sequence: TGTGCCAGCAGCTTTCAACCTCTGGACAGCGTCTCTGGGGCCAACGTCCTGACTTTC.

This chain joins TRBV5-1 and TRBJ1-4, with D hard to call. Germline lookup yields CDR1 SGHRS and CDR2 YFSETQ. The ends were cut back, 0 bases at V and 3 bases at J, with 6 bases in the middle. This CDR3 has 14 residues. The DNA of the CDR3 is TGCGCCAGCAGCTTGGGGGGTGCTAATGAAAAACTGTTTTTT. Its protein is CASSLGGANEKLFF.